Listed below are T cell receptor beta chains from one sample, sequenced in a study of OX40 agonist ivuxolimab in advanced cancers. The repertoire was sequenced with immunoSEQ multiplex PCR; TCRdb's copy has only in-frame clones and lacks some. The data contain more than 50,000 clones, about 83% of them singletons. The sample in question was CD4+ or CD8+ T cells sorted from blood, obtained in a trial of the OX40 agonist ivuxolimab. These receptors were taken from an adult with an advanced solid tumor such as melanoma, head and neck, liver or kidney cancer. Each CDR3 is given without its conserved first and last residue. The order of the fields is J gene, V gene, CDR3 length, CDR3 protein.

j_gene: TRBJ1-1; v_gene: TRBV15; len: 13; CDR3aa: ATSRDAGQESEAF
j_gene: TRBJ1-4; v_gene: TRBV7-8; len: 12; CDR3aa: ASSLVTGEEKLF
j_gene: TRBJ2-3; v_gene: TRBV29-1; len: 10; CDR3aa: SVLSASDTQY
j_gene: TRBJ2-4; v_gene: TRBV27; len: 16; CDR3aa: ASSRGTSGDLAKNIQY
j_gene: TRBJ2-1; v_gene: TRBV5-1; len: 11; CDR3aa: ASSFDSGYEQF
j_gene: TRBJ1-5; v_gene: TRBV6-6; len: 14; CDR3aa: ASRRGLTYSNQPQH
j_gene: TRBJ1-5; v_gene: TRBV28; len: 10; CDR3aa: ASSIPNQPQH
j_gene: TRBJ1-4; v_gene: TRBV19; len: 13; CDR3aa: ASIGGHATNEKLF
j_gene: TRBJ2-3; v_gene: TRBV11-1; len: 14; CDR3aa: ASSAPRGASTDTQY
j_gene: TRBJ2-2; v_gene: TRBV2; len: 12; CDR3aa: ASRGESESGELF
j_gene: TRBJ1-6; v_gene: TRBV7-9; len: 12; CDR3aa: ASSPGTANSPLH
j_gene: TRBJ1-5; v_gene: TRBV11-2; len: 13; CDR3aa: ASSLGSDEGQPQH
j_gene: TRBJ2-7; v_gene: TRBV27; len: 14; CDR3aa: ASSSLPGAASYEQY
j_gene: TRBJ2-7; v_gene: TRBV29-1; len: 11; CDR3aa: SVEGTGPHEQY
j_gene: TRBJ1-1; v_gene: TRBV5-4; len: 15; CDR3aa: ASSLGGTGLMNTEAF
j_gene: TRBJ1-2; v_gene: TRBV7-3; len: 12; CDR3aa: ASSSIGTGSRYT
j_gene: TRBJ2-5; v_gene: TRBV9; len: 11; CDR3aa: ASSAGTFGTQY
j_gene: TRBJ2-3; v_gene: TRBV7-9; len: 10; CDR3aa: ASSLVMDTQY
j_gene: TRBJ2-3; v_gene: TRBV28; len: 9; CDR3aa: ASSSLDTQY
j_gene: TRBJ1-4; v_gene: TRBV28; len: 13; CDR3aa: ASRPEGQYNEKLF
j_gene: TRBJ2-7; v_gene: TRBV5-5; len: 14; CDR3aa: ASSLLSGASSYEQY
j_gene: TRBJ2-1; v_gene: TRBV12-2; len: 12; CDR3aa: ASRSIAGECEQF
j_gene: TRBJ1-2; v_gene: TRBV7-9; len: 12; CDR3aa: ASSVGYRGYGYT
j_gene: TRBJ2-1; v_gene: TRBV11-2; len: 13; CDR3aa: ASSPQGTASNEQF
j_gene: TRBJ1-1; v_gene: TRBV6-5; len: 13; CDR3aa: ASSPLEGRITEAF
j_gene: -; v_gene: TRBV2; len: 12; CDR3aa: ASNRDRGSYEQY
j_gene: TRBJ2-1; v_gene: TRBV11-2; len: 13; CDR3aa: ASSVRTSGGARQF
j_gene: TRBJ2-5; v_gene: TRBV10-2; len: 14; CDR3aa: ASSDWLQAMGETQY
j_gene: TRBJ2-6; v_gene: TRBV28; len: 13; CDR3aa: ASSRGVTGANVLT
j_gene: TRBJ2-1; v_gene: TRBV27; len: 13; CDR3aa: ASSSGTSGSNEQF
j_gene: TRBJ1-1; v_gene: TRBV2; len: 12; CDR3aa: ASSDRLMNTEAF
j_gene: TRBJ2-1; v_gene: TRBV28; len: 14; CDR3aa: ASSPPPGLDSNEQF
j_gene: TRBJ2-4; v_gene: TRBV18; len: 12; CDR3aa: ASSPAGTKNIQY
j_gene: TRBJ2-1; v_gene: TRBV5-4; len: 15; CDR3aa: ASSLFRTGGGGNEQF
j_gene: TRBJ2-7; v_gene: TRBV5-6; len: 11; CDR3aa: ASSFGRSYEQY
j_gene: TRBJ2-7; v_gene: TRBV7-9; len: 13; CDR3aa: ASSSILADSYEQY
j_gene: TRBJ2-1; v_gene: TRBV11-2; len: 13; CDR3aa: ASSLGQGGYNEQF
j_gene: TRBJ2-3; v_gene: TRBV9; len: 12; CDR3aa: ASSLSARTDTQY
j_gene: TRBJ1-2; v_gene: TRBV5-6; len: 14; CDR3aa: ASSSFPDRALRGYT
j_gene: TRBJ2-4; v_gene: TRBV10-3; len: 13; CDR3aa: AISDSRDAKNIQY
j_gene: TRBJ1-5; v_gene: TRBV4-1; len: 12; CDR3aa: ASSQDIGWQPQH
j_gene: TRBJ1-5; v_gene: TRBV7-9; len: 12; CDR3aa: ASSSGGQSQPQH
j_gene: TRBJ2-3; v_gene: TRBV20-1; len: 9; CDR3aa: SATGGDTQY
j_gene: TRBJ2-3; v_gene: TRBV13; len: 14; CDR3aa: ASSLASRQTIDTQY
j_gene: TRBJ1-2; v_gene: TRBV27; len: 12; CDR3aa: ASSPRPPNYGYT
j_gene: TRBJ1-2; v_gene: TRBV4-1; len: 14; CDR3aa: ASSQDLRDRDYGYT
j_gene: TRBJ2-1; v_gene: TRBV7-2; len: 13; CDR3aa: ASSLVGGVNNEQF
j_gene: TRBJ2-7; v_gene: TRBV11-1; len: 13; CDR3aa: ASSLSGGATYEQY
j_gene: TRBJ2-1; v_gene: TRBV7-9; len: 12; CDR3aa: ASSYIAGDNEQF
j_gene: TRBJ1-3; v_gene: TRBV6-1; len: 15; CDR3aa: ASSELNSSGSGNTIY
j_gene: TRBJ1-4; v_gene: TRBV2; len: 12; CDR3aa: ASSVRGAGEKLF
j_gene: TRBJ2-2; v_gene: TRBV6-1; len: 12; CDR3aa: ASSDMQGTGELF
j_gene: TRBJ2-7; v_gene: TRBV2; len: 9; CDR3aa: ASSANYEQY
j_gene: TRBJ2-1; v_gene: TRBV4-1; len: 16; CDR3aa: ASSQVRGEGPAYNEQF
j_gene: TRBJ1-2; v_gene: TRBV19; len: 11; CDR3aa: ASAYGTRDGYT